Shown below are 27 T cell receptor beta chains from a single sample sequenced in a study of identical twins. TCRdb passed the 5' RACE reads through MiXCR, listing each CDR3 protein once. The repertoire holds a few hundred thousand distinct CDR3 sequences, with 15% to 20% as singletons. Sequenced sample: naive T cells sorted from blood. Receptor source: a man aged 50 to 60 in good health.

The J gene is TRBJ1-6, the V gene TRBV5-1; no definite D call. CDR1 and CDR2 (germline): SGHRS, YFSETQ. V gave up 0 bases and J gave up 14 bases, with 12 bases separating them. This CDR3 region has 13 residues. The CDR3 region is CASSLAGVSALHF. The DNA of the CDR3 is TGCGCCAGCAGCTTGGCCGGGGTTTCGGCCCTCCACTTT.

CDR3 protein: CSAHSSGGAGTDTQYF. CDR3 in DNA: TGCAGTGCACATTCTAGCGGGGGGGCCGGCACAGATACGCAGTATTTT. This chain connects TRBV20-1 to TRBJ2-3; TRBD2 matches 12 bases. The CDR3 is made up of 16 amino acids. After removal of 6 bases from V and 1 base from J, the junction contained 8 bases not matched to a gene. From germline, CDR1 is DFQATT and CDR2 SNEGSKA (reference sequence).

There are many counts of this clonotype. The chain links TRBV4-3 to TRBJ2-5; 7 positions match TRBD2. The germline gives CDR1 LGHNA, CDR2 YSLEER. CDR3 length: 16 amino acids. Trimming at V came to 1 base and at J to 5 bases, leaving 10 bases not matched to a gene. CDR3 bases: TGCGCCAGCAGCCAAGTCCATGGACTAGTGGAGGAGACCCAGTACTTC. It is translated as CASSQVHGLVEETQYF.

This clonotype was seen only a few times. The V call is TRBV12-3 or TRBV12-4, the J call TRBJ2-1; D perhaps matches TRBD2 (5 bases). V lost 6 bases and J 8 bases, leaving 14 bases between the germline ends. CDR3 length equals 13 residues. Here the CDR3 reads CASSRAGGYEQFF. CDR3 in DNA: TGTGCCAGCAGCCGGGCGGGTGGCTATGAGCAGTTCTTC.

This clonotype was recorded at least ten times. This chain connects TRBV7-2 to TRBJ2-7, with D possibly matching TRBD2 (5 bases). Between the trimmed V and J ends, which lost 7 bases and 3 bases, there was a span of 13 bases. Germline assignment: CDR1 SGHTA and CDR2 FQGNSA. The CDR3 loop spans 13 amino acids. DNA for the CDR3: TGTGCCAGCAATCTGGACTGGAACTACGAGCAGTACTTC. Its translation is CASNLDWNYEQYF.

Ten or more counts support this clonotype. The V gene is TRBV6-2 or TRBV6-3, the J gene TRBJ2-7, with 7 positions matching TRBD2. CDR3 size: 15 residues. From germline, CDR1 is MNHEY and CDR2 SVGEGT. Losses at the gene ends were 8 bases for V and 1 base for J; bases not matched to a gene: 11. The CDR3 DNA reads TGTGCCAGCCCCGAAGGGCTAGCGGCTTCCTACGAGCAGTACTTC. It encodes CASPEGLAASYEQYF.

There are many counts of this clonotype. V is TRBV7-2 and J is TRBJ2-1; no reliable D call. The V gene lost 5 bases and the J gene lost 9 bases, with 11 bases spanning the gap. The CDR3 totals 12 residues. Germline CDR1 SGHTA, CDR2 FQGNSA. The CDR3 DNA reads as TGTGCCAGCAGCCAGACCCGCGGTGAGCAGTTCTTC. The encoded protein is CASSQTRGEQFF. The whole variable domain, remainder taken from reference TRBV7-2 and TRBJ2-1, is GAGVSQSPSNKVTEKGKDVELRCDPISGHTALYWYRQSLGQGLEFLIYFQGNSAPDKSGLPSDRFSAERTGGSVSTLTIQRTQQEDSAVYLCASSQTRGEQFFGPGTRLTVL.

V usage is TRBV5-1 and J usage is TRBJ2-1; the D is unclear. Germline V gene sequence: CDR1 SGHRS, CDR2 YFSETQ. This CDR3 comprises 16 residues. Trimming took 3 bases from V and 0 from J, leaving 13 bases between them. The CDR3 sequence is CASSSRAPSSYNEQFF. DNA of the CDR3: TGCGCCAGCAGCTCACGGGCGCCTAGCTCCTACAATGAGCAGTTCTTC.

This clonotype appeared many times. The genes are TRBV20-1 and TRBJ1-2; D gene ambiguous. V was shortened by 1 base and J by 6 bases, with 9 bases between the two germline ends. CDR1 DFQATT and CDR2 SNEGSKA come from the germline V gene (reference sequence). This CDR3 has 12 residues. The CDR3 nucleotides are TGCAGTGCTAGAGGGTCTCCAGATGGCTACACCTTC. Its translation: CSARGSPDGYTF.

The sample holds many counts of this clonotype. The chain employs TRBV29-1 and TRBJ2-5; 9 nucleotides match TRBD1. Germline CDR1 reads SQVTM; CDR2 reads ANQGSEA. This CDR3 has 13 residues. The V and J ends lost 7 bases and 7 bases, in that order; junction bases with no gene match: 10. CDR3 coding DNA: TGCAGCGACGGACAGGGGCCCAAGGGGACCCAGTACTTC. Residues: CSDGQGPKGTQYF.

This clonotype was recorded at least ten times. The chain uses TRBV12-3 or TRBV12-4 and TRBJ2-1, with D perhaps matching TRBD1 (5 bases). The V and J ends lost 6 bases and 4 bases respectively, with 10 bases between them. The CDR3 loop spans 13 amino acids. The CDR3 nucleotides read TGTGCCAGCAGAAAAACAGGTTACAATGAGCAGTTCTTC. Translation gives CASRKTGYNEQFF.

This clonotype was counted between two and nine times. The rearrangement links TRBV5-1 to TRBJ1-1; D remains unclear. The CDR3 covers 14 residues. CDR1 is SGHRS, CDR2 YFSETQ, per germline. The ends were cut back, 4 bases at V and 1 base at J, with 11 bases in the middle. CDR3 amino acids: CASSHRARNTEAFF. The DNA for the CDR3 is TGCGCCAGCAGCCACCGAGCCCGGAACACTGAAGCTTTCTTT. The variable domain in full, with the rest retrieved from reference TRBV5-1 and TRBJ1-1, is KAGVTQTPRYLIKTRGQQVTLSCSPISGHRSVSWYQQTPGQGLQFLFEYFSETQRNKGNFPGRFSGRQFSNSRSEMNVSTLELGDSALYLCASSHRARNTEAFFGQGTRLTVV.

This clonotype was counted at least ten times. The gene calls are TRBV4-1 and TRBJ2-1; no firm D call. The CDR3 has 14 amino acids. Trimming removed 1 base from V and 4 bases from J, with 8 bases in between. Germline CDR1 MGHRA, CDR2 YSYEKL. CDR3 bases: TGCGCCAGCAGCCAAGTGGCCAGTTACAATGAGCAGTTCTTC. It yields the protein CASSQVASYNEQFF.

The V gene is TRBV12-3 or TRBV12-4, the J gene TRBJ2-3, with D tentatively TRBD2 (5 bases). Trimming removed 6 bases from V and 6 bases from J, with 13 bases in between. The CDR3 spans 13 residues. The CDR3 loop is CASRRTEADTQYF. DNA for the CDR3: TGTGCCAGCAGGAGGACGGAGGCGGATACGCAGTATTTT.

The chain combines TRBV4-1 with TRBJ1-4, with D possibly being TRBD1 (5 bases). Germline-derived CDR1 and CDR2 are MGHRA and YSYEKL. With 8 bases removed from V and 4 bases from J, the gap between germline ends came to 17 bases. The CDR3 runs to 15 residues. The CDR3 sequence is CASRPQGVGNEKLFF. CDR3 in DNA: TGCGCCAGCCGTCCCCAGGGCGTGGGTAATGAAAAACTGTTTTTT.

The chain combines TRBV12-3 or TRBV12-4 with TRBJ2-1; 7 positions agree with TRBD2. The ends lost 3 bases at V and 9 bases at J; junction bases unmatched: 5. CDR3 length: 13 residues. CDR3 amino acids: CASSLAGVSEQFF. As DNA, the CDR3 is TGTGCCAGCAGTTTGGCGGGAGTTTCTGAGCAGTTCTTC.

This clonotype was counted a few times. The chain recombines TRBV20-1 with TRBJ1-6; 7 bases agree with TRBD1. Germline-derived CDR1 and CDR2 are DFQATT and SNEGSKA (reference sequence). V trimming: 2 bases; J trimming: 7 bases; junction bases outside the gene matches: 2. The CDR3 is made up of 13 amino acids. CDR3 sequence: CSARQGVNSPLHF. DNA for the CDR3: TGCAGTGCTAGACAGGGGGTGAATTCACCCCTCCACTTT.

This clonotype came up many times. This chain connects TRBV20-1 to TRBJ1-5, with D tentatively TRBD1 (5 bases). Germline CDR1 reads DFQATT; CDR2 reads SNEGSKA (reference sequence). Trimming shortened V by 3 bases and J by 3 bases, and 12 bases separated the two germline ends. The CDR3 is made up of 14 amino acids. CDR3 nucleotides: TGCAGTGCTAGGGAAGACAGCTTCAATCAGCCCCAGCATTTT. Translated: CSAREDSFNQPQHF.

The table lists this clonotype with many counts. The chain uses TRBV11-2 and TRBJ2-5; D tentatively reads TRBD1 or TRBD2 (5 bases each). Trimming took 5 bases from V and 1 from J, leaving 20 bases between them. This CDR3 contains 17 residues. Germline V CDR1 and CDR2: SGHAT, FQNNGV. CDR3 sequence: CASSLRNRDGVQETQYF. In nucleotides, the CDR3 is TGTGCCAGCAGCCTAAGAAACCGGGACGGCGTCCAAGAGACCCAGTACTTC.

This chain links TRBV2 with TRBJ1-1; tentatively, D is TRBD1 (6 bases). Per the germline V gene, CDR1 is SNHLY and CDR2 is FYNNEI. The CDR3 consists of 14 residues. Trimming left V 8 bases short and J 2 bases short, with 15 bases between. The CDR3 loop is CASSYRTANTEAFF. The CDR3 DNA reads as TGTGCCAGCTCGTACCGGACAGCCAACACTGAAGCTTTCTTT.

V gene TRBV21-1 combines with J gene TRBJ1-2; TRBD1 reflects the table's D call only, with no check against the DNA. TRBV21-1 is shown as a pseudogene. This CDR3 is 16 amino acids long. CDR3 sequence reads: CASNYLLRDRGLGYTF. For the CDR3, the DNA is TGTGCCAGCAATTATCTCCTACGGGACAGGGGGCTGGGCTACACCTTC.

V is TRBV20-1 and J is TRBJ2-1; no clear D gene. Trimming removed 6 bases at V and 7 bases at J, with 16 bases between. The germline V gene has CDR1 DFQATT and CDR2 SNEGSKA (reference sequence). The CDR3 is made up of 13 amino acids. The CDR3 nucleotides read TGCAGTGCCCCATCCCCCCTGGCAAATGAGCAGTTCTTC. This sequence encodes CSAPSPLANEQFF.

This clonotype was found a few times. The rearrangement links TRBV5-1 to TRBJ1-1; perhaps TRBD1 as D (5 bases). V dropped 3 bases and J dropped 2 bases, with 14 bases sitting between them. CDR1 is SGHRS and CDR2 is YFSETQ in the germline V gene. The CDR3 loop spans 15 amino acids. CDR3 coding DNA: TGCGCCAGCAGCTCTACCGGGACGGACAACACTGAAGCTTTCTTT. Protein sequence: CASSSTGTDNTEAFF. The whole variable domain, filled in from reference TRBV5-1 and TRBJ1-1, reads KAGVTQTPRYLIKTRGQQVTLSCSPISGHRSVSWYQQTPGQGLQFLFEYFSETQRNKGNFPGRFSGRQFSNSRSEMNVSTLELGDSALYLCASSSTGTDNTEAFFGQGTRLTVV.

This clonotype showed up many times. As DNA, the CDR3 is TGCGCCAGCAGCCTAGGAAGTGGCACAGATACGCAGTATTTT. This encodes CASSLGSGTDTQYF. This chain joins TRBV5-1 and TRBJ2-3, with D hard to call. Deletions cut 4 bases from V and 1 base from J, with 10 bases between. The CDR3 extends over 14 amino acids. Germline V gives CDR1 SGHRS, CDR2 YFSETQ.

Here the CDR3 DNA reads TGTGCCAGCAGTTTGGACAGAATTTTAAGCAATCAGCCCCAGCATTTT. This sequence encodes CASSLDRILSNQPQHF. The chain combines TRBV28 with TRBJ1-5, with a weak D call TRBD1 (6 bases). Germline CDR1 reads MDHEN; CDR2 reads SYDVKM. The CDR3 totals 16 residues. The V and J ends lost 3 bases and 1 base respectively, with 13 bases between them.

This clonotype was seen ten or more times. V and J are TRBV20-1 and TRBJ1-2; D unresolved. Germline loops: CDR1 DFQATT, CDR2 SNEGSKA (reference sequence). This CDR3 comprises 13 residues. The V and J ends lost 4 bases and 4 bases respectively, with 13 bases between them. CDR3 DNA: TGCAGTGCTACTCCGACCGTGTCCTATGGCTACACCTTC. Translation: CSATPTVSYGYTF.

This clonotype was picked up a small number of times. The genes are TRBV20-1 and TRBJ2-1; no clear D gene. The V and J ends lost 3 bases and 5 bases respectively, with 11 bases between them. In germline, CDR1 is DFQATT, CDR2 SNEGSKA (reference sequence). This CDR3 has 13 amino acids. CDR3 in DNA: TGCAGTGCTAGCGGGCCATGGAACAATGAGCAGTTCTTC. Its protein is CSASGPWNNEQFF.